This T cell receptor (beta chain) is drawn from a study of T cell repertoires in cytomegalovirus infection. Overall study results and limits: The ex vivo response showed dominance by HLA-C-restricted CMV-specific TCR beta clonotypes. Carriers of CMV and the relevant HLA type were discriminated by public TCR beta frequency.

This CDR3 spans 16 amino acids. V lost 4 bases, J lost 3 bases, and 15 bases lay in between. The germline V gene has CDR1 MNHNS and CDR2 SASEGT. TCRdb ran MiXCR on the reads and lists one entry per CDR3 protein. The table lists 740,000 or so distinct CDR3 sequences, approximately 34% of them singletons. This clonotype has just a few counts. No antigen is known for it. V is TRBV6-1 and J is TRBJ2-2; weak D call: TRBD1 (6 bases). This clonotype originated in a human donor in good health (CMV status not recorded). Some clones in this sample may be carry-over from other donors' samples. The sequenced sample was PBMCs. This chain's CDR3 is CASSAQGGKYTGELFF. CDR3 nucleotide sequence: TGTGCCAGCAGTGCACAGGGTGGCAAGTACACCGGGGAGCTGTTTTTT.